Listed below are T cell receptor beta chains from one sample, sequenced in a study of blood T cell repertoires in COVID-19. Produced via immunoSEQ multiplex PCR; TCRdb's table is partial and in-frame only. Of 170,000 or so clones listed, 80% to 85% are singletons. The sequenced material came from peripheral blood. The receptors derive from a woman between 55 and 75 years old with acute or convalescent COVID-19. CDR3s include the opening cysteine and the closing phenylalanine or tryptophan. Each record gives: D gene, V gene, clone size, J gene, CDR3 DNA, CDR3 protein. A D gene is named only where the DNA matches it firmly. Some rows have no size entry. The others give once, few or many, or a class for an expanded clone.

.	TRBV7-2	.	TRBJ2-1	TGTGCCAGCAGCTTACAAGGAGGTCGGTTGGGATACAATGAGCAGTTCTTC	CASSLQGGRLGYNEQFF
.	TRBV13	.	TRBJ1-4	TGTGCCAGCAGCTTAGCCTCGGGCAGGGGAAATCGGAATGAAAAACTGTTTTTT	CASSLASGRGNRNEKLFF
TRBD1	TRBV7-2	.	TRBJ1-5	TGTGCCAGCAGAGAGAGGGACAGGGGCAATCAGCCCCAGCATTTT	CASRERDRGNQPQHF
.	TRBV10-2	.	TRBJ1-5	TGCGCCAGCAGTGAGTCCAGATGGCAGGGTGATCAGCCCCAGCATTTT	CASSESRWQGDQPQHF
.	TRBV6-4	.	TRBJ1-2	TGTGCCAGCAGTGCGGGGGGCTGGCTTGGCTACACCTTC	CASSAGGWLGYTF
TRBD2	TRBV15	.	TRBJ2-3	TGTGCCACCAGCAGAGGGACTAGCGGGGGGAGGAGCACAGATACGCAGTATTTT	CATSRGTSGGRSTDTQYF
TRBD1	TRBV5-1	.	TRBJ1-4	TGCGCCAGCAGCAGAACAGGGGAGAGTGAAAAACTGTTTTTT	CASSRTGESEKLFF
.	TRBV30	.	TRBJ1-6	TGTGCCTGGAGTGGACGGGCCGGGAACTCACCCCTCCACTTT	CAWSGRAGNSPLHF
TRBD2	TRBV6-2/TRBV6-3	.	TRBJ2-3	TGTGCCAGCAGTTTCTTAGCGGGGGGGGTCACAGATACGCAGTATTTT	CASSFLAGGVTDTQYF
TRBD1	TRBV19	few	TRBJ2-7	TGTGCCAGTAGTCGGACAGGGGTCTCCTACGAGCAGTACTTC	CASSRTGVSYEQYF
.	TRBV7-8	few	TRBJ1-1	TGTGCCAGCAGCTTTACAGGGTCCACTGAAGCTTTCTTT	CASSFTGSTEAFF
TRBD1	TRBV7-2	.	TRBJ1-2	TGTGCCAGCAGCTTAATGGACAGGCCTAACTATGGCTACACCTTC	CASSLMDRPNYGYTF
.	TRBV2	.	TRBJ1-5	TGTGCCAGCAGTGTTCAGGGGCTTTCGGGACAGCCCCAGCATTTT	CASSVQGLSGQPQHF
TRBD1	TRBV27	.	TRBJ1-4	TGTGCCAGAGTCCTGACTTCGGGACAGGGGTTTCTGGGTACTAATGAAAAACTGTTTTTT	CARVLTSGQGFLGTNEKLFF
.	TRBV29-1	.	TRBJ1-2	TGCAGCGTTTTCACCGGGACACGCGGCTATGGCTACACCTTC	CSVFTGTRGYGYTF
TRBD2	TRBV10-3	.	TRBJ2-3	TGTGCCATCAGTGAACCTAGCGGGGGCCCCACAGATACGCAGTATTTT	CAISEPSGGPTDTQYF
.	TRBV7-8	.	TRBJ1-1	TGTGCCAGCAGCATCCCTAGGGGCGAAGCTTTCTTT	CASSIPRGEAFF
.	TRBV30	.	TRBJ2-7	TGTGCCTGGAGCCGACAGGCCTCCTACGAGCAGTACTTC	CAWSRQASYEQYF
TRBD1	TRBV5-4	.	TRBJ2-7	TGTGCCAGCAGTCACGACAGGGGGTTATCGTACGAGCAGTACTTC	CASSHDRGLSYEQYF
.	TRBV5-1	.	TRBJ2-7	TGCGCCAGCAGCTTGATCAGGCCATTGGACGAGCAGTACTTC	CASSLIRPLDEQYF
TRBD1	TRBV18	.	TRBJ1-2	TGTGCCAGCTCACCTGGACAGGGTGGCCTCTATGGCTACACCTTC	CASSPGQGGLYGYTF
TRBD1	TRBV5-1	once	TRBJ2-6	TGCGCCAGCAGCCCGACAGGGCCTGGGGCCAACGTCCTGACTTTC	CASSPTGPGANVLTF
.	TRBV4-3	.	TRBJ2-2	TGCGCCAGCAGCCAAGATCCCCTCTCTTTCACCGGGGAGCTGTTTTTT	CASSQDPLSFTGELFF
.	TRBV5-4	once	TRBJ1-1	TGTGCCAGCAGCTTGGTAGGAGCGAACACTGAAGCTTTCTTT	CASSLVGANTEAFF
.	TRBV18	once	TRBJ1-2	TGTGCCAGCTCACCACCTCGAGTGCGCTACACCTTC	CASSPPRVRYTF
.	TRBV27	once	TRBJ2-7	TGTGCCAGCAGTTTATCCGCAGGGGCGAGCCTTTACGAGCAGTACTTC	CASSLSAGASLYEQYF
.	TRBV7-2	.	TRBJ2-3	TGTGCCAGCAGCTTAGCCGAAGTTTTCGGGGATACGCAGTATTTT	CASSLAEVFGDTQYF
TRBD1	TRBV7-2	.	TRBJ1-5	TGTGCCAGCAACTCAGGACAGGGAGGAAGTCAGCCCCAGCATTTT	CASNSGQGGSQPQHF
.	TRBV13	.	TRBJ2-7	TGTGCCAGCAGCTTAGGCAACTCCTACGAGCAGTACTTC	CASSLGNSYEQYF
.	TRBV7-9	.	TRBJ1-5	TGTGCCAGCAGCTTATCGTCCGCGGGGGTTGGTCAGCCCCAGCATTTT	CASSLSSAGVGQPQHF
TRBD1	TRBV3-1/TRBV3-2	.	TRBJ1-2	TGTGCCAGCAGCCGGACAGGGGTCTATGGCTACACCTTC	CASSRTGVYGYTF
.	TRBV7-3	.	TRBJ1-3	TGTGCCAGCATCGTCAGGGCCTCTGGAAACACCATATATTTT	CASIVRASGNTIYF
.	TRBV5-6	.	TRBJ1-5	TGTGCCAGCAGCTTAAGAGATAGCAATCAGCCCCAGCATTTT	CASSLRDSNQPQHF
.	TRBV29-1	.	TRBJ2-5	TGCAGCGGAGGCAGGGCCCAAGAGACCCAGTACTTC	CSGGRAQETQYF
TRBD1	TRBV7-8	.	TRBJ1-2	TGTGCCAGCAGCTTCGACAGGGATTATGGCTACACCTTC	CASSFDRDYGYTF
TRBD2	TRBV6-5	.	TRBJ2-7	TGTGCCAGCAGTTACGCCGGGACTAGGGGGACCTACGAGCAGTACTTC	CASSYAGTRGTYEQYF
.	TRBV11-2	few	TRBJ1-6	TGTGCCAGCAGCCCCGAGGGAGGAGGCGTTTGGTCACCCCTCCACTTT	CASSPEGGGVWSPLHF